This T cell receptor beta chain stems from a study of CDR3 diversity in severe acne. Each CDR3 protein is one row after TCRdb ran MiXCR on the PCR reads. The sample consists of about 76,000 distinct CDR3 sequences, 51% of them appearing once. This clonotype was counted many times. The CDR3 contains 15 residues. Trimming pared 6 bases from V and 5 bases from J, leaving 16 bases between. Germline CDR1 is MNHNS and CDR2 is SASEGT. The sequenced sample consisted of blood. This receptor was obtained from a male donor in good health, without acne. This chain uses TRBV6-1 with TRBJ2-2; maybe TRBD1 (6 bases). Written as DNA, the CDR3 is TGTGCCAGCAGAAACGACAGGTTAAATACCGGGGAGCTGTTTTTT. Amino acids: CASRNDRLNTGELFF.